The entry below gives a single TCR beta chain sequence along with its context. Study processing details: Quantification of nucleated cells was approximated via reference gene primer amplification. The repertoire was sequenced with immunoSEQ multiplex PCR; TCRdb's copy has only in-frame clones and lacks some. V and J calls and clone size are as listed in that table; D and trimming were resolved from the DNA. Here the sample spans around 200,000 clones, about 82% being singletons. These data come from a study of blood T cell repertoires in COVID-19. The overall study: Samples of COVID-19 (acute and convalescent) were obtained from the United States, Italy and Spain. In each case, the material was cDNA or gDNA derived from T cells, B-cell-depleted T cells, or PBMCs.

CDR3 length equals 13 residues. From germline, CDR1 is SGDLS and CDR2 YYNGEE. Trimming shortened V by 4 bases and J by 1 base, and 8 bases separated the two germline ends. Participant-reported clinical history was the basis for cohort assignment. The sequencing input was PBMCs or T cells enriched from blood (not recorded which). The J gene is TRBJ1-1, the V gene TRBV9; no clear D. The clonotype originates from a man aged 35 to 55 with acute COVID-19. For the CDR3, the DNA is TGTGCCAGCAGCCCAAGCCCGAACACTGAAGCTTTCTTT. This encodes CASSPSPNTEAFF.